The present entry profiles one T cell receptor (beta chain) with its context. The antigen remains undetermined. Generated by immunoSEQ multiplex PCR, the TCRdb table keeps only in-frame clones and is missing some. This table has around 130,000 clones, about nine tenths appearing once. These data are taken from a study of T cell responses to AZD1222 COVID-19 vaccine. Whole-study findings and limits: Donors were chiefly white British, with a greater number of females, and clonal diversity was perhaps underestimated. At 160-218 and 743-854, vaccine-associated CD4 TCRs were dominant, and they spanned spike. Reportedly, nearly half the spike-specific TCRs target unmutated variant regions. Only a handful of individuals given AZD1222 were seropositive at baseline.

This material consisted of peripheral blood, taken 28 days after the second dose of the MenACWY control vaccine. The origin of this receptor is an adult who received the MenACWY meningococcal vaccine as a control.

CDR3 protein: CAWSGREYSNQPQHF. CDR3 DNA: TGTGCCTGGAGTGGCAGGGAATATAGCAATCAGCCCCAGCATTTT. J is TRBJ1-5 and V is TRBV30; D might be TRBD1 (5 bases). This CDR3 contains 15 residues. Per the germline V gene, CDR1 is GTSNPN and CDR2 is SVGIG (reference sequence). The V gene lost 1 base and the J gene lost 0 bases, with 10 bases spanning the gap.